This T cell receptor (beta chain) comes out of a study of patients and donors after allogeneic stem cell transplantation (dated by TCRdb to the early 2020s). With regard to this clonotype: The target of this receptor is not known. One base away there is no much larger clone; base qualities are not given.

The CDR3, cysteine through phenylalanine, is 10 amino acids long. Left in the record is the CDR3 DNA by itself, 30 bases read in frame from the first base. Taken from the germline V gene, the CDR1 and CDR2 loops are SNHLY and FYNNEI. V drops 4 bases and J drops 8 bases, leaving 3 bases in between. The library was produced with RT-PCR. These reads were obtained on a NextSeq 550. TCRdb took the public reads, trimmed them with fastp at Q25, ran MiXCR for clone calling and kept in-frame beta chains. Identical CDR3 protein sequences are pooled into one entry, listed with their most common genes and DNA. In this sample the table shows about 160,000 distinct CDR3 sequences, approximately 31% of which occur a single time. The top ten hold roughly 3.2% of the sample.

The specimen sequenced was blood, either unsorted or a sorted T cell fraction (not recorded which). This TCR was recovered from a human donor who was either an allogeneic HSCT recipient or a stem cell or donor lymphocyte infusion donor (not recorded which). It is not recorded whose cells these are; they may come from a transplant donor. The sequence links TRBV2 to TRBJ2-1; the D gene lacks a confident call. The DNA sequence reads TGTGCCAGCAGTGGGCATGAGCAGTTCTTC. It encodes CASSGHEQFF.